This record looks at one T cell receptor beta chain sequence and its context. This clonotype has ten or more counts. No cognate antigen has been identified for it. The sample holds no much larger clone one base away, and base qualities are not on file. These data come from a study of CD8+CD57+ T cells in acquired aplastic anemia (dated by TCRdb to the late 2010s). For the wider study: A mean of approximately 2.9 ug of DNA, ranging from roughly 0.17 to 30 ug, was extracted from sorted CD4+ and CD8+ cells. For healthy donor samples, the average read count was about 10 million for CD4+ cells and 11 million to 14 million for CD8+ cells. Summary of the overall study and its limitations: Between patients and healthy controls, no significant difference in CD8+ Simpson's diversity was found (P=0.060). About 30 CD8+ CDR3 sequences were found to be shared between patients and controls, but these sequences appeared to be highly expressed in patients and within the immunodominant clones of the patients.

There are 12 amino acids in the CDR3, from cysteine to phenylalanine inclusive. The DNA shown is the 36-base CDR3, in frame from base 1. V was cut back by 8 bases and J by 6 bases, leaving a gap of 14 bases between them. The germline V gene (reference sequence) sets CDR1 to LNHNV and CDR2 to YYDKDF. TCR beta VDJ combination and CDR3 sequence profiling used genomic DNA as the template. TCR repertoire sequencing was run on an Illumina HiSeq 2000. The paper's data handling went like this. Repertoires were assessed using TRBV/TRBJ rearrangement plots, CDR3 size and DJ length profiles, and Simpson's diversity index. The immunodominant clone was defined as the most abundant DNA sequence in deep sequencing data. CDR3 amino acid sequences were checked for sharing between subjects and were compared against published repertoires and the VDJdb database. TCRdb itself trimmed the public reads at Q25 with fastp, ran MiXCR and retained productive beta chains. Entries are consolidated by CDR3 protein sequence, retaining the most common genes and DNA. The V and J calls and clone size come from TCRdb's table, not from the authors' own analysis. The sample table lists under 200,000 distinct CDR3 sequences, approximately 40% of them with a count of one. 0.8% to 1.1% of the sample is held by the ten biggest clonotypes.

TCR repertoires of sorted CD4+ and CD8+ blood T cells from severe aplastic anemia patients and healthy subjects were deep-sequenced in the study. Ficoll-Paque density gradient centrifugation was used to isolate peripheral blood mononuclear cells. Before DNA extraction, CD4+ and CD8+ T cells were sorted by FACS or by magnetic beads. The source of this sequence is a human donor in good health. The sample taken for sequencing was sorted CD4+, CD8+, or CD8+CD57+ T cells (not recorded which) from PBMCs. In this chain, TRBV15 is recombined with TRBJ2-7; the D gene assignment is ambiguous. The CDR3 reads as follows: CATGRSIGEQYF. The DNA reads TGTGCCACCGGAAGGTCAATTGGCGAGCAGTACTTC.